This record looks at one T cell receptor (beta chain) sequence and its context. MiXCR was run by TCRdb on the 5' RACE reads, yielding one entry per CDR3 protein. The sample contains approximately 350,000 distinct CDR3 sequences, around a tenth of which appear only once. These data originate in a study of T cells after yellow fever vaccination. The CDR3 runs to 14 residues. Trimming removed 2 bases at V and 5 bases at J, with 12 bases between. Germline V CDR1 and CDR2: DFQATT, SNEGSKA (reference sequence). The material sequenced was PBMCs, taken on the day of the first yellow fever vaccination. This chain connects TRBV20-1 to TRBJ1-4, with no clear D. This TCR derives from a man aged 18-30 years who received the YFV17D yellow fever vaccine. CDR3 region: CSARPAIENEKLFF. The DNA for the CDR3 is TGCAGTGCTAGACCAGCCATAGAGAATGAAAAACTGTTTTTT.